Listed below are T cell receptor beta chains from one sample, sequenced in a study of control samples from healthy donors and cancer patients. Using immunoSEQ multiplex PCR, the repertoire was profiled, and TCRdb retains in-frame clones only, with some absent. The data contain more than 150,000 clones, around 90% of them seen just once; the ten biggest clones take up approximately 0.7%. Specimen: blood. The source of these receptors is a young woman in good health. Both conserved end residues are part of each CDR3. The D gene is left open where the match is weak. Expanded clones are given a class, and other clones once, few, many or no size at all.

j_call	d_call	v_call	clone_size	cdr3_aa	cdr3_nt
TRBJ2-5	TRBD1	TRBV29-1	-	CSGRQGRNEETQYF	TGCAGCGGACGACAGGGACGGAACGAAGAGACCCAGTACTTC
TRBJ1-3	-	TRBV29-1	-	CSGWAQDTGNTIYF	TGCAGCGGTTGGGCACAAGATACTGGAAACACCATATATTTT
TRBJ1-6	-	TRBV7-9	-	CASSPGVGNSPLHF	TGTGCCAGCAGCCCAGGTGTAGGTAATTCACCCCTCCACTTT
TRBJ1-5	-	TRBV6-6	-	CASSPRNSNQPQHF	TGTGCCAGCAGTCCGAGAAATAGCAATCAGCCCCAGCATTTT
TRBJ1-1	TRBD1	TRBV13	-	CASSLVQGTEAFF	TGTGCCAGCAGCTTAGTACAGGGGACTGAAGCTTTCTTT
TRBJ1-2	-	TRBV19	-	CASSILANYGYTF	TGTGCCAGTAGTATACTGGCTAACTATGGCTACACCTTC
TRBJ2-2	-	TRBV24-1	-	CATSDLPGRNTGELFF	TGTGCCACCAGTGATTTGCCAGGGAGGAACACCGGGGAGCTGTTTTTT
TRBJ2-4	-	TRBV7-9	-	CASAGGYGANIQYF	TGTGCCAGCGCCGGAGGGTATGGTGCGAACATTCAGTACTTC
TRBJ1-5	-	TRBV27	few	CASSPDSLPNQPQHF	TGTGCCAGCAGCCCGGACAGCCTACCTAATCAGCCCCAGCATTTT
TRBJ1-1	-	TRBV28	-	CASSAGTNTEAFF	TGTGCCAGCAGTGCCGGGACTAACACTGAAGCTTTCTTT
TRBJ1-5	TRBD1	TRBV28	-	CASSSTGVVRRSSNQPQHF	TGTGCCAGCAGTTCGACAGGGGTGGTTAGAAGGAGTAGCAATCAGCCCCAGCATTTT
TRBJ2-1	-	TRBV9	-	CASSGLLLSSYNEQFF	TGTGCCAGCAGCGGGTTACTCCTTAGCTCCTACAATGAGCAGTTCTTC
TRBJ1-4	-	TRBV2	-	CASSGRELFF	TGTGCCAGCAGTGGACGGGAACTGTTTTTT
TRBJ2-7	-	TRBV7-7	-	CASSSGTQSYEQYF	TGTGCTAGCAGCTCCGGGACACAGTCCTACGAGCAGTACTTC
TRBJ1-1	-	TRBV21-1	-	CASRGTENTEAFF	TGTGCCAGCAGGGGGACGGAGAACACTGAAGCTTTCTTT
TRBJ2-1	-	TRBV6-2/TRBV6-3	-	CASSTPGTFYNEQFF	TGTGCCAGCAGTACACCCGGGACTTTTTACAATGAGCAGTTCTTC
TRBJ1-3	-	TRBV3-1/TRBV3-2	-	CASSQGGGSVSGNTIYF	TGTGCCAGCAGCCAAGGAGGGGGTAGCGTATCTGGAAACACCATATATTTT
TRBJ1-5	-	TRBV27	-	CARTQDVSNQPQHF	TGTGCCCGAACCCAGGACGTTAGCAATCAGCCCCAGCATTTT
TRBJ1-5	TRBD1	TRBV5-8	-	CASSYGQGKNQPQHF	TGTGCCAGCAGCTACGGACAGGGGAAAAATCAGCCCCAGCATTTT
TRBJ2-5	-	TRBV9	-	CASSVEALTFPETQYF	TGTGCCAGCAGCGTAGAGGCCTTGACATTTCCTGAGACCCAGTACTTC
TRBJ1-6	-	TRBV18	-	CASAAMDNSPLHF	TGTGCCAGCGCGGCAATGGATAATTCACCCCTCCACTTT
TRBJ2-3	-	TRBV2	-	CASMTWMRTTDTQYF	TGTGCCAGCATGACCTGGATGCGGACCACAGATACGCAGTATTTT
TRBJ2-7	-	TRBV12-1	once	CASSFAPPSYEQYF	TGTGCCAGCAGCTTTGCACCTCCCTCCTACGAGCAGTACTTC
TRBJ2-6	-	TRBV15	-	CATSRVTGSGANVLTF	TGTGCCACCAGCAGAGTTACAGGCTCTGGGGCCAACGTCCTGACTTTC
TRBJ2-1	TRBD2	TRBV6-1	-	CASSETSGNYNEQFF	TGTGCCAGCAGTGAGACTAGCGGGAACTACAATGAGCAGTTCTTC
TRBJ1-4	-	TRBV28	-	CASRGTVVANEKLFF	TGTGCCAGCAGAGGGACCGTCGTAGCTAATGAAAAACTGTTTTTT
TRBJ2-5	-	TRBV7-8	-	CASSRGQTETQYF	TGTGCCAGCAGCCGAGGACAGACTGAGACCCAGTACTTC
TRBJ2-1	-	TRBV20-1	-	CSARSNEQFF	TGCAGTGCTAGAAGTAATGAGCAGTTCTTC
TRBJ1-2	-	TRBV27	-	CASSLSAGDGYGYTF	TGTGCCAGCAGTTTATCGGCAGGGGACGGTTATGGCTACACCTTC
TRBJ2-1	-	TRBV30	-	CAWSASYNEQFF	TGTGCCTGGAGTGCGAGCTACAATGAGCAGTTCTTC
TRBJ2-2	-	TRBV5-8	-	CASRISWTGELFF	TGTGCCAGCAGGATCTCTTGGACCGGGGAGCTGTTTTTT
TRBJ2-7	TRBD2	TRBV6-2/TRBV6-3	-	CASSLGLVSYEQYF	TGTGCCAGCAGTCTGGGACTAGTTTCCTACGAGCAGTACTTC
TRBJ2-5	TRBD2	TRBV15	once	CATSRGHAGGGGETQYF	TGTGCCACCAGCAGAGGTCACGCGGGAGGGGGAGGTGAGACCCAGTACTTC
TRBJ1-1	-	TRBV5-8	-	CASSPLFGTLITEAFF	TGTGCCAGCAGCCCTCTCTTCGGGACTCTAATTACTGAAGCTTTCTTT
TRBJ2-2	-	TRBV7-2	-	CASSQPAGGGGELFF	TGTGCCAGCAGCCAACCAGCCGGGGGAGGCGGGGAGCTGTTTTTT
TRBJ2-3	TRBD2	TRBV30	-	CAWSVLRLAAQADTQYF	TGTGCCTGGAGTGTACTCAGGCTAGCGGCCCAGGCAGATACGCAGTATTTT
TRBJ1-2	-	TRBV7-9	-	CASRGMTEVYGYTF	TGTGCCAGCAGGGGAATGACGGAGGTCTATGGCTACACCTTC
TRBJ2-3	TRBD2	TRBV5-4	-	CASSLVTSGSTDTQYF	TGTGCCAGCAGCTTGGTTACTAGCGGGAGCACAGATACGCAGTATTTT
TRBJ1-3	TRBD1	TRBV19	-	CASNYRGTGGSGSGNTIYF	TGTGCCAGTAACTATCGGGGGACAGGGGGCTCTGGCTCTGGAAACACCATATATTTT
TRBJ2-1	-	TRBV28	-	CASSFNSESYNEQFF	TGTGCCAGCAGTTTTAATAGCGAGAGCTACAATGAGCAGTTCTTC
TRBJ1-1	TRBD1	TRBV5-5	few	CASSFRQGITEAFF	TGTGCCAGCAGCTTCCGACAGGGGATCACTGAAGCTTTCTTT
TRBJ2-5	TRBD1	TRBV13	-	CASSPRTGEVTQYF	TGTGCCAGCAGCCCGAGGACAGGAGAGGTGACCCAGTACTTC
TRBJ1-4	-	TRBV14	-	CASSQSLTFSEKLFF	TGTGCCAGCAGCCAATCATTGACCTTCAGCGAAAAACTGTTTTTT